This T cell receptor beta chain is from a study of blood T cell repertoires in COVID-19. In the study overall: COVID-19 samples collected from the United States, Italy and Spain covered acute and convalescent phases. PBMCs, B-cell-depleted T cells, or T cells were the source of the cDNA or gDNA that made up the material.

Per the original data handling: Amplification of reference gene primers was used by the study to estimate nucleated cell counts. TCRdb's copy holds only in-frame clones and misses some; the assay was immunoSEQ multiplex PCR. The DNA gave D and trimming, while V, J and clone size come from that table. In the table there are fewer than 250,000 clones, approximately 80% of which are singletons. Germline V lookup: CDR1 SGHTA, CDR2 FQGNSA. V shed 3 bases, J shed 2 bases, and the junction held 6 bases outside the gene matches. This CDR3 contains 15 residues. The receptor comes from a woman aged 80 or over with acute or convalescent COVID-19. Sequences were obtained from peripheral blood. The J gene is TRBJ2-7, the V gene TRBV7-2, with 8 bases identical to TRBD2. CDR3 region: CASSFLSGEAYEQYF. In DNA form, the CDR3 reads TGTGCCAGCAGCTTCCTTAGCGGGGAGGCCTACGAGCAGTACTTC.